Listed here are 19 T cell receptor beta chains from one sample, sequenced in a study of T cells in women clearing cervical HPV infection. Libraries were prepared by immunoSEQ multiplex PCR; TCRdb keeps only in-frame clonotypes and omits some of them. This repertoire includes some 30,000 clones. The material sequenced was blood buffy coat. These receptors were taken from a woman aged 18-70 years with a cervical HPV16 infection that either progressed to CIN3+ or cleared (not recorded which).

CDR3 DNA (partial): TGTGCCAGCAGTGGGACTCTAGATACG. Encoded protein: CASSGTLDT. The full CDR3 sequence reads CASSGTLDTQYF. The genes are TRBV2 and TRBJ2-3; maybe TRBD2 (5 bases). The read terminates 3 residues ahead of where the CDR3 ends, so the germline J gene completes it. The germline V gene has CDR1 SNHLY and CDR2 FYNNEI. The V gene lost 4 bases and the J gene lost 5 bases, with 7 bases spanning the gap. This CDR3 has 12 residues. Based on the CDR3 plus reference TRBV2 and TRBJ2-3, the full variable domain is EPEVTQTPSHQVTQMGQEVILRCVPISNHLYFYWYRQILGQKVEFLVSFYNNEISEKSEIFDDQFSVERPDGSNFTLKIRSTKLEDSAMYFCASSGTLDTQYFGPGTRLTVL.

The CDR3 loop reads CASSLSGSGAYEQYF. The DNA read from the CDR3 is TGTGCCAGCAGCTTGTCCGGAAGCGGGGCCTACGAG. The chain employs TRBV5-6 and TRBJ2-7; 7 nucleotides line up with TRBD2. Read coverage stops 3 residues before the CDR3 terminus; the germline J gene supplies the remainder. The V gene's germline CDR1 is SGHDT and CDR2 YYEEEE. V gave up 1 base and J gave up 2 bases; unmatched junction bases: 6. The CDR3 runs 15 residues.

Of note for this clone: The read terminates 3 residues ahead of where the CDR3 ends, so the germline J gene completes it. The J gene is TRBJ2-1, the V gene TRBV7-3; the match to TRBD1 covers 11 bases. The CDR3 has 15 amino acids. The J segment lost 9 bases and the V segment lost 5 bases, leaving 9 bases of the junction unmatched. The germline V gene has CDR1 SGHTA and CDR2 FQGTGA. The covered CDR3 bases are TGTGCCAGCAGCCCCCGGACAGGGGGCCATGGTGAG. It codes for CASSPRTGGHGE. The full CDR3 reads CASSPRTGGHGEQFF.

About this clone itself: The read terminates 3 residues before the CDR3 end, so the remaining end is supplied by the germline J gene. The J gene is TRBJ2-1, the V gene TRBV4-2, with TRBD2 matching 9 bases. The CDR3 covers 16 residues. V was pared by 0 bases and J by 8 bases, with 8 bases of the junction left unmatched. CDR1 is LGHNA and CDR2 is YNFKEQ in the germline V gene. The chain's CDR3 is CASSQERGTSPYEQFF. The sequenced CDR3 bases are TGTGCCAGCAGCCAAGAAAGGGGGACTAGCCCCTATGAG.

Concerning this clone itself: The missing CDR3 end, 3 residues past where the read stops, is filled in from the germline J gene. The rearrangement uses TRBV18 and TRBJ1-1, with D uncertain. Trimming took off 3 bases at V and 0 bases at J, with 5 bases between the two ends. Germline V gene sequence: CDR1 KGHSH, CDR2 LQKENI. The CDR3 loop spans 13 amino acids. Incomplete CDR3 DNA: TGTGCCAGCTCACCGGGCTTGAACACTGAA. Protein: CASSPGLNTE. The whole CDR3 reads CASSPGLNTEAFF. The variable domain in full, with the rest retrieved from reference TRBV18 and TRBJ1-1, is NAGVMQNPRHLVRRRGQEARLRCSPMKGHSHVYWYRQLPEEGLKFMVYLQKENIIDESGMPKERFSAEFPKEGPSILRIQQVVRGDSAAYFCASSPGLNTEAFFGQGTRLTVV.

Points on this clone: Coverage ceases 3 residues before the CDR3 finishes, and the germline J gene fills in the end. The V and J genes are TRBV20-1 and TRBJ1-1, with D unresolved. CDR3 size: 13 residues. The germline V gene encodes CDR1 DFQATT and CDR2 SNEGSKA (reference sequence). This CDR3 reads CSARDGSLNRAFF. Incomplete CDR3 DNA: TGCAGTGCTAGAGATGGATCCCTTAACAGA.

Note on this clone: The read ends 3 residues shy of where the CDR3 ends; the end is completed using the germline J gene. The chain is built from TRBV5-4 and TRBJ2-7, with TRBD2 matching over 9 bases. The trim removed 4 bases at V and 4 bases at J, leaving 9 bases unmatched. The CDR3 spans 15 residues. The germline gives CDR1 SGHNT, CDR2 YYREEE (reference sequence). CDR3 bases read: TGTGCCAGCAGCCCGGGCGGGGGGGCATCGTACGAG. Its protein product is CASSPGGGASYE. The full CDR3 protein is CASSPGGGASYEQYF. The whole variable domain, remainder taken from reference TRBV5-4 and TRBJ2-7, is ETGVTQSPTHLIKTRGQQVTLRCSSQSGHNTVSWYQQALGQGPQFIFQYYREEENGRGNFPPRFSGLQFPNYSSELNVNALELDDSALYLCASSPGGGASYEQYFGPGTRLTVT.

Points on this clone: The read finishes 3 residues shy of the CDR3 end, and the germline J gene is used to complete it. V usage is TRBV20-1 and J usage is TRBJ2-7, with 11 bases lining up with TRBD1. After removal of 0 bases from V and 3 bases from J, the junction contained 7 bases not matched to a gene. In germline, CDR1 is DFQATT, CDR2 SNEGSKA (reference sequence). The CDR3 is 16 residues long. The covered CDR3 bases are TGCAGTGCTAGAGATCAGGGGACAGGGGGATTCTACGAG. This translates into CSARDQGTGGFYE. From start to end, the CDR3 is CSARDQGTGGFYEQYF.

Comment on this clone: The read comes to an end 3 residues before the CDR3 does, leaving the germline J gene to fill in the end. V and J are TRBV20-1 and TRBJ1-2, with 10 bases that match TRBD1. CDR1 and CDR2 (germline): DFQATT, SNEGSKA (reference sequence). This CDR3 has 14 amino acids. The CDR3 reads CSASWDRGYNDYTF. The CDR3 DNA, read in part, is TGCAGTGCTAGCTGGGACAGGGGCTACAATGAC.

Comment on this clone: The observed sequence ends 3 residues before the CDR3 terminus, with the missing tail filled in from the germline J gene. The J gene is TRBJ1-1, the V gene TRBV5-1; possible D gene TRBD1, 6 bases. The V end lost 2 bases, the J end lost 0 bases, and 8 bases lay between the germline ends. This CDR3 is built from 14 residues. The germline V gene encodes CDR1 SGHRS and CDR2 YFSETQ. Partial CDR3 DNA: TGCGCCAGCAGCTTCCGGGACATGAACACTGAA. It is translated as CASSFRDMNTE. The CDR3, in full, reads CASSFRDMNTEAFF.

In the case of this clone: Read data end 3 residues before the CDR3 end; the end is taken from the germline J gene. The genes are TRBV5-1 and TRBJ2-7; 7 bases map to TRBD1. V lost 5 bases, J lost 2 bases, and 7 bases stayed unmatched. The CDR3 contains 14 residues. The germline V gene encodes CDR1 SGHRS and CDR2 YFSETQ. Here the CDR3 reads CASRRDSLTYEQYF. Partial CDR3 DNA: TGCGCCAGCAGAAGGGACAGCCTCACCTACGAG.

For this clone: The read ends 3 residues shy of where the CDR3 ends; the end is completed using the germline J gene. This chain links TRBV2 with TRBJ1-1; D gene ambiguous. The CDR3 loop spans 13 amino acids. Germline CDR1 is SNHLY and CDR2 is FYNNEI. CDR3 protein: CASIESLSYEAFF. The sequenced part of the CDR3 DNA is TGTGCCAGCATTGAGTCTCTCTCCTACGAG. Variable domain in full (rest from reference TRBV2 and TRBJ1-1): EPEVTQTPSHQVTQMGQEVILRCVPISNHLYFYWYRQILGQKVEFLVSFYNNEISEKSEIFDDQFSVERPDGSNFTLKIRSTKLEDSAMYFCASIESLSYEAFFGQGTRLTVV.

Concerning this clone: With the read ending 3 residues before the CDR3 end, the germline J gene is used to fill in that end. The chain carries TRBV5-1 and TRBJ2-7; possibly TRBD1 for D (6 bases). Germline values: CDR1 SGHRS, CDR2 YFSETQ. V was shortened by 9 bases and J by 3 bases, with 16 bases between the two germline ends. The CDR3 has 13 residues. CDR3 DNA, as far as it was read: TGCGCCACCAAACAGGGATCGGACTACGAG. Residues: CATKQGSDYE. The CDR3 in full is CATKQGSDYEQYF.

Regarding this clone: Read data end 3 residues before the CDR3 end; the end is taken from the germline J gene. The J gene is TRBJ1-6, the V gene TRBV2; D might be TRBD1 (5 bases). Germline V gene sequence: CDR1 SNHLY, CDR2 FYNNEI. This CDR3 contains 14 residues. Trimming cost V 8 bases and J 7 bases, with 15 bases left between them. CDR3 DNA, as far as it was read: TGTGCCAGCGGGCGGCGGGGGGACAATTCACCC. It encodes CASGRRGDNSP. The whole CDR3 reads CASGRRGDNSPLHF. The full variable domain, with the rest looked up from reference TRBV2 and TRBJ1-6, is EPEVTQTPSHQVTQMGQEVILRCVPISNHLYFYWYRQILGQKVEFLVSFYNNEISEKSEIFDDQFSVERPDGSNFTLKIRSTKLEDSAMYFCASGRRGDNSPLHFGNGTRLTVT.

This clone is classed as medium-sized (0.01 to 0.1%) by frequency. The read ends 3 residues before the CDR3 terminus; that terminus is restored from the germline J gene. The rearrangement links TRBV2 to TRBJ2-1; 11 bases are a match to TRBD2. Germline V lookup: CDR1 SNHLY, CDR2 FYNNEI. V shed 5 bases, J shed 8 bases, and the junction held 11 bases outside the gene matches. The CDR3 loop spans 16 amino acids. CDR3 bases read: TGTGCCAGCAGTCCCCGAGTAGCGGGGGGGCTAGATGAG. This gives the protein CASSPRVAGGLDE. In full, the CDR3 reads CASSPRVAGGLDEQFF.

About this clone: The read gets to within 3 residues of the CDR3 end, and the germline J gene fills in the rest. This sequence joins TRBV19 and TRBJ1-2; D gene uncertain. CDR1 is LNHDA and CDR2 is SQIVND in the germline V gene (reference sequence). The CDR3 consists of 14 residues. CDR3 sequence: CASSITLDSYDYTF. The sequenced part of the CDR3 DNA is TGTGCCAGTAGTATTACACTTGACTCCTACGAC.

The part of the CDR3 DNA that was read is TGTGCCAGCAGCTCACAGGGATCGAACACCGGGGAG. This translates into CASSSQGSNTGE. The CDR3 in its entirety is CASSSQGSNTGELFF. The chain uses TRBV11-2 and TRBJ2-2, with D possibly being TRBD1 (6 bases). The read comes to an end 3 residues before the CDR3 does, leaving the germline J gene to fill in the end. CDR1 and CDR2 (germline): SGHAT, FQNNGV. CDR3 length: 15 residues. The V and J ends lost 4 bases and 0 bases respectively, with 9 bases between them.

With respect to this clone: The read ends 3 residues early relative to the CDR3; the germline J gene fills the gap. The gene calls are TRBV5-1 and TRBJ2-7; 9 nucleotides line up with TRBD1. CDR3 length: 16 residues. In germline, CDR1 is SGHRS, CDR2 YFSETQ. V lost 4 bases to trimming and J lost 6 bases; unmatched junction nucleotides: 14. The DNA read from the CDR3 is TGCGCCAGCAGCCCGCGATTGAGCGGGACAGGGTCCGAG. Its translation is CASSPRLSGTGSE. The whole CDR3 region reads CASSPRLSGTGSEQYF.

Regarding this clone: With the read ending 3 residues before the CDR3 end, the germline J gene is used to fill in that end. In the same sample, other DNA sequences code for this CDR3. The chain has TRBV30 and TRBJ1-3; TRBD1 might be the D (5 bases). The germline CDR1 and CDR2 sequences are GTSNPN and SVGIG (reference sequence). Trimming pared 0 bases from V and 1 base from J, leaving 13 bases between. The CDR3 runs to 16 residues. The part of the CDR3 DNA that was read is TGTGCCTGGAGTGTAGGGGCAGGCTATTCTGGAAACACC. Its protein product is CAWSVGAGYSGNT. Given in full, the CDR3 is CAWSVGAGYSGNTIYF.